This record covers a single T cell receptor beta chain. Sequencing was performed with immunoSEQ multiplex PCR; in TCRdb, only in-frame clones are kept and a portion is missing. This table holds approximately 150,000 clones, about 90% found once. This record comes from a study of blood T cell repertoires in COVID-19. Study background: The United States, Italy and Spain supplied acute and convalescent COVID-19 samples.

Germline V gene data show CDR1 as MNHNS and CDR2 as SASEGT. The CDR3 contains 14 residues. V trimming: 3 bases; J trimming: 7 bases; junction bases outside the gene matches: 1. Recruits, aged about 18 to 95 years, lived in 25 or so US areas. The source material was PBMCs or T cells enriched from blood (not recorded which). The source is a man aged 60 to 69 who had recovered from COVID-19. This chain connects TRBV6-1 to TRBJ2-1, with 12 bases lining up with TRBD2. The CDR3 spells CASSETSGSNEQFF. CDR3 DNA: TGTGCCAGCAGTGAGACTAGCGGGAGTAATGAGCAGTTCTTC.